This T cell receptor (beta chain) was identified during a study of lymphopenia after photon versus proton radiotherapy. Study-wide results and caveats: Proton therapy kept repertoires fairly stable, unlike photons, which gained effector/memory cells. Oligoclonal CD8+ Temra expansion after nadir drove photon patients' diversity drop.

The CDR3 contains 16 residues. With V trimmed by 5 bases and J by 6 bases, 14 bases remained unmatched. The germline CDR1 and CDR2 sequences are MNHEY and SMNVEV (reference sequence). Points on this clone: Its antigen is as yet unknown.

Profiling relied on immunoSEQ multiplex PCR, and the TCRdb table lists in-frame clones only, not all of them. The sample consists of about 19,000 clones, over 80% of them appearing once. V is TRBV27 and J is TRBJ1-1; TRBD1 matches at 8 bases. The material sequenced was peripheral blood, taken from a patient treated with photon-based radiotherapy. The receptor's source is a man aged 60 to 75 with pancreatic cancer. This CDR3 reads CASSRGQGWVWAEAFF. The CDR3 DNA reads TGTGCCAGCAGTCGTGGACAGGGTTGGGTCTGGGCTGAAGCTTTCTTT.